This T cell receptor beta chain was recorded in a study of shared clonotypes between healthy human individuals. The donors were adults (healthy and HIV-negative) with no recent acute infections or vaccinations. Assay runs were performed at deep level. Over several immunoSEQ plates, each subset's genomic DNA was distributed in even portions. Profiled with immunoSEQ multiplex PCR; TCRdb holds only in-frame clones, not every one. This sample carries over a million clones, around 97% of them seen once, and the ten largest clones take about 1%. Trimming cost V 2 bases and J 4 bases, with 8 bases left between them. The CDR3 length is 14 residues. Germline V gene sequence: CDR1 PRHDT, CDR2 FYEKMQ (reference sequence).

Specimen: naive CD4+ T cells sorted from blood. The subset: CD45RA+ positively selected. The chain employs TRBV13 and TRBJ2-2; D uncertain. The clonotype was recovered from a man aged 25-40 years in good health. The CDR3 DNA follows: TGTGCCAGCAGCTTAACAGCGCTCACCGGGGAGCTGTTTTTT. Amino acid sequence: CASSLTALTGELFF.